This record looks at one TCR beta chain sequence and its context. Profiled with immunoSEQ multiplex PCR; TCRdb holds only in-frame clones, not every one. This sample yields more than 50,000 clones, of which around 85% are seen a single time; nearly 5.5% belongs to the top ten. These data are taken from a study of control samples from healthy donors and cancer patients. Sequencing was done on a sample of blood. This clonotype was sampled from a man in his forties or fifties in good health.

The CDR3 DNA reads as TGTGCCAGCAGCTTACGGATACCGGGGGCGCGGGGTGCAGATACGCAGTATTTT. Translation gives CASSLRIPGARGADTQYF. The V and J genes are TRBV7-3 and TRBJ2-3; D is possibly TRBD1 or TRBD2 (6 bases each). CDR3 size: 18 residues. Germline values: CDR1 SGHTA, CDR2 FQGTGA. Trimming took 2 bases from V and 4 from J, leaving 22 bases between them.